Given below is one T cell receptor (beta chain) in context. These data belong to a study of blood T cell repertoires in COVID-19. About the study: Sites across the United States, Italy and Spain contributed samples from acute and convalescent COVID-19. PBMCs, B-cell-depleted T cells, or T cells provided the cDNA or gDNA that made up the material.

How the authors handled the data: From reference gene primer amplification, estimates of nucleated cell counts were derived. TCRdb's table, derived via immunoSEQ multiplex PCR, lists solely in-frame clones and lacks some. For V, J and clone size, that table is used; D and trimming come from the DNA. The sample holds 62,000 or so clones, 88% seen once. CDR1 and CDR2 (germline): MNHNS, SASEGT. This CDR3 spans 18 amino acids. Trimming pared 2 bases from V and 4 bases from J, leaving 23 bases between. The rearrangement links TRBV6-1 to TRBJ2-5; possible D gene TRBD1, 7 bases. Material: peripheral blood. The TCR comes from a human donor in a cohort sampled during active COVID-19. The CDR3 bases are TGTGCCAGCAGTGAACGGGGAGCGGCAGGGGGAGGAGTAGAGACCCAGTACTTC. This codes for CASSERGAAGGGVETQYF.